Given below is one T cell receptor (beta chain) in context. CDR1 and CDR2 from the germline V gene are SGHDT and YYEEEE. Trimming took 5 bases from V and 0 from J; bases not matched to a gene: 9. The CDR3 has 16 residues. These data originate in a study of blood T cell repertoires in COVID-19. Across the whole study: Researchers got acute and convalescent COVID-19 samples from the United States, Italy and Spain.

Per the original data handling: Using reference gene primer amplification, nucleated cell counts were estimated. Sequencing used immunoSEQ multiplex PCR; TCRdb keeps in-frame clones, though not all of them. The DNA gave D and trimming, while V, J and clone size come from that table. Among about 240,000 clones listed, roughly 88% were seen once. The TCR originated in a man older than 75 with acute or convalescent COVID-19. What was sequenced was peripheral blood. The chain joins TRBV5-6 to TRBJ2-3; 7 positions agree with TRBD2. The CDR3 reads CASRLRDYLSTDTQYF. DNA for the CDR3: TGTGCCAGCAGGCTGAGGGACTACCTTAGCACAGATACGCAGTATTTT.